The TCR beta chain described here comes from a study of lymphopenia after photon versus proton radiotherapy. Study-wide results and limits: After the lymphocyte nadir, photon-treated repertoires showed oligoclonal expansion, especially of CD8+ Temra cells. Larger post-nadir TCR diversity loss correlated inversely with survival in deceased patients. Only patients who died were analyzed for survival; proton advantage is unproven. Proton therapy kept repertoires fairly stable, unlike photons, which gained effector/memory cells.

The sample holds one count of this clone. The antigen is undetermined. Assay used: immunoSEQ multiplex PCR; TCRdb lists only in-frame clones, some missing. The sample lists around 70,000 clones; roughly 93% were seen once. This clonotype was sampled from a woman between 70 and 85 years old with pancreatic cancer. This material consisted of peripheral blood, taken from a patient treated with photon-based radiotherapy.

The CDR3 bases are TGTGCCAGCAGCTTGGTTGCGGGGACGAACACTGAAGCTTTCTTT. Translating it yields CASSLVAGTNTEAFF. J is TRBJ1-1 and V is TRBV5-8, with TRBD1 as a possible D gene (5 bases). Trimming pared 0 bases from V and 1 base from J, leaving 10 bases between. Germline CDR1 is SGHTS and CDR2 is YDEGEE. This CDR3 has 15 amino acids.